Listed below are T cell receptor beta chains from one sample, sequenced in a study of T cells after yellow fever vaccination. TCRdb reprocessed the 5' RACE reads via MiXCR and lists one record per CDR3 protein. The profile shows around 600,000 distinct CDR3 sequences, 9% to 15% of them singletons. This specimen was PBMCs, taken on the day of the yellow fever booster vaccination. The receptors shown here come from a man aged 25 to 45 who received the YFV17D yellow fever vaccine. Each CDR3 is given with its conserved first and last residue. D genes are given only for firm matches. Expanded clones are given a class, and other clones once, few, many or no size at all.

D gene	V gene	clone size	J gene	CDR3 DNA	CDR3 protein
NA	TRBV7-2	few	TRBJ2-5	TGTGCCAGCAGCTTAATAAAATTCCAAGAGACCCAGTACTTC	CASSLIKFQETQYF
NA	TRBV30	few	TRBJ2-2	TGTGCCTGGACAGGACAGTCCACCGGGGAGCTGTTTTTT	CAWTGQSTGELFF
NA	TRBV7-7	NA	TRBJ2-2	TGTGCTAGCAGCTTAGACTTTACGGGCCGAGTTGAGACCGGGGAGCTGTTTTTT	CASSLDFTGRVETGELFF
NA	TRBV29-1	few	TRBJ2-5	TGCAGCGTTGTCCCAAGGGGTGAGACCCAGTACTTC	CSVVPRGETQYF
NA	TRBV28	few	TRBJ1-6	TGTGCCAGCAACCCCCGGACAGATCTTAATTCACCCCTCCACTTT	CASNPRTDLNSPLHF
NA	TRBV6-2/TRBV6-3	few	TRBJ2-5	TGTGCCAGCACGGAACAGGCCCCGGAGACCCAGTACTTC	CASTEQAPETQYF
NA	TRBV5-1	few	TRBJ1-4	TGCGCCAGCAGCTCGGGGACAACGTTAACCCCCAAAGAAAAACTGTTTTTT	CASSSGTTLTPKEKLFF
NA	TRBV20-1	NA	TRBJ2-7	TGCAGTGCTAGAGATTGGCCAGGGCAGTACTTC	CSARDWPGQYF
NA	TRBV3-1	few	TRBJ2-4	TGTGCCAGCAGGGAATCAGGGCAACTAGCCAAAAACATTCAGTACTTC	CASRESGQLAKNIQYF
NA	TRBV4-3	NA	TRBJ2-2	TGCGCCAGCAGCCAAGACGACACCGGGGAGCTGTTTTTT	CASSQDDTGELFF
NA	TRBV20-1	NA	TRBJ1-5	TGCAGTGCTGGGCCGGGAGCCGGGGAGCCCCAGCATTTT	CSAGPGAGEPQHF
NA	TRBV4-3	few	TRBJ2-7	TGCGCCAGCAGCCAGGAAGACTCGCACCCATCCTACGAGCAGTACTTC	CASSQEDSHPSYEQYF
TRBD2	TRBV7-2	NA	TRBJ2-7	TGTGCCAGCAGCTTAGCGGAGCGGGAGAAGGGGTACTTC	CASSLAEREKGYF
NA	TRBV6-1	NA	TRBJ1-2	TGTGCCAGCACCTCCTGGGCTAACTATGGCTACACCTTC	CASTSWANYGYTF